This T cell receptor beta chain was found in a study of control samples from healthy donors and cancer patients. Clones were sequenced by immunoSEQ multiplex PCR, and TCRdb holds only the in-frame ones, with some missing. The sample has 170,000 or so clones; approximately 96% are singletons. The CDR3 runs to 16 residues. Per the germline V gene, CDR1 is MNHEY and CDR2 is SVGEGT. V dropped 2 bases and J dropped 2; count of bases not matched to a gene: 3. Input material: blood. The V gene is TRBV6-2 or TRBV6-3, the J gene TRBJ2-1; 10 bases are a match to TRBD2. The sequence derives from a woman in her thirties or forties in good health. The CDR3 reads CASSYTSGEPYNEQFF. Here the CDR3 DNA reads TGTGCCAGCAGTTACACTAGCGGGGAGCCCTACAATGAGCAGTTCTTC.